The sequence of this TCR beta chain was determined in a study of CD8 T cells in ankylosing spondylitis. TCRdb reprocessed the 5' RACE reads with MiXCR, giving one entry per CDR3 protein. The profile shows around 480,000 distinct CDR3 sequences, 15% to 20% of them singletons. Overall study results and limits: Typical of ankylosing spondylitis blood, it appeared, was a TCR beta motif of roughly eight highly homologous variants.

The CDR3 is 15 residues long. Germline V gives CDR1 DFQATT, CDR2 SNEGSKA (reference sequence). Trimming cost V 0 bases and J 2 bases; bases outside gene matches: 4. This clonotype was detected a few times. Its antigen is unidentified. This chain uses TRBV20-1 with TRBJ2-1, with 7 bases lining up with TRBD2. The origin of this receptor is a male donor with ankylosing spondylitis. Source material: blood, either unsorted or a sorted T cell fraction (not recorded which). DNA of the CDR3: TGCAGTGCTAGAGAAACTAGCGAAACCTACAATGAGCAGTTCTTC. Translated, it gives CSARETSETYNEQFF.